This T cell receptor (beta chain) was recorded in a study of cytomegalovirus exposure and HLA in healthy donors. General study points: Prior analysis indicated that the majority of TCR beta V segments exhibited productivity approximately 87% or approximately 30% of the time. Certain indistinguishable V segments, among them TRBV6-2 and TRBV6-3, were excluded.

In germline, CDR1 is SQVTM, CDR2 ANQGSEA. V lost 5 bases and J lost 2, with 9 bases in between. The CDR3 length is 12 residues. Of note for this clone: What it binds is unknown.

Primers: 60 Vbeta forward and 13 Jbeta reverse. The method was immunoSEQ multiplex PCR; TCRdb's version includes in-frame clones alone and lacks a portion of them. The sample yields fewer than 110,000 clones, approximately 76% seen once. The receptor was isolated from a man in his forties or fifties in good health and CMV-seronegative. Sequencing used PBMCs. The rearrangement joins TRBV29-1 to TRBJ1-1, with unresolved D. This chain's CDR3 is CSVKRGNTEAFF. In DNA, the CDR3 is TGCAGCGTTAAGCGGGGAAACACTGAAGCTTTCTTT.